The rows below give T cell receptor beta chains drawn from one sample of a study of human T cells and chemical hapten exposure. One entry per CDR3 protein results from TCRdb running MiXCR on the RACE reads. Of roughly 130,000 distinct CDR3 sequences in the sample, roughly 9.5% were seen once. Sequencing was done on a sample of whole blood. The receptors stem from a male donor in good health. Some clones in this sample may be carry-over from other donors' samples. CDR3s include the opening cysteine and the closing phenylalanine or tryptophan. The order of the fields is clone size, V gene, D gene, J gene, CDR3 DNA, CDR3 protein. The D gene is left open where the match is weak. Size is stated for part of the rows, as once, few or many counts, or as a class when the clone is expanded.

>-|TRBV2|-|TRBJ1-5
TGTGCCAGCAGGGGAGCCAAGGGCTACGATCAGCCCCAGCATTTT
CASRGAKGYDQPQHF
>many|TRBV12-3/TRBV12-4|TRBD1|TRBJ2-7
TGTGCCAGCAGGGAAGGGACAGGGCGTTATGAGCAGTACTTC
CASREGTGRYEQYF
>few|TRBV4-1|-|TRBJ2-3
TGCGCCAGCAGCCAAGTCAACTTGGTGAGCACAGATACGCAGTATTTT
CASSQVNLVSTDTQYF
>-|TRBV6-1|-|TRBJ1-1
TGTGCCAGCAGTGAAGGGGGGCAGGGGAACACTGAAGCTTTCTTT
CASSEGGQGNTEAFF
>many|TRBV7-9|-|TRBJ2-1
TGTGCCAGCAGCCCCCAATATGAGCAGTTCTTC
CASSPQYEQFF
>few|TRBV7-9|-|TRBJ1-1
TGTGCCAGCGGTGGACCCGGGGAAACTGAAGCTTTCTTT
CASGGPGETEAFF
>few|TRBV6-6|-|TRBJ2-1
TGTGCCAGCAGTTACAGGGGGTACAATGAGCAGTTCTTC
CASSYRGYNEQFF
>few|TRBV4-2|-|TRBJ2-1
TGTGCCAGCAGCCAAGAAAGGGTAGACTACAATGAGCAGTTCTTC
CASSQERVDYNEQFF
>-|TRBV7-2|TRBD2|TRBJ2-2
TGTGCCAGCAGCCATCTAGCGGGAGGGCCGGGCACCGGGGAGCTGTTTTTT
CASSHLAGGPGTGELFF
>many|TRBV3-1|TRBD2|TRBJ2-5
TGTGCCAGCAGCCATTATAGCGGGTCCGGACAAGAGACCCAGTACTTC
CASSHYSGSGQETQYF
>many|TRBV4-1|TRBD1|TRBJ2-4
TGCGCCAGCAGCCAAGAAGGGACAGCAAACATTCAGTACTTC
CASSQEGTANIQYF
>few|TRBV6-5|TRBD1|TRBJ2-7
TGTGCCAGCAGTTACGAGGGACAGGGGGCCTACGAGCAGTACTTC
CASSYEGQGAYEQYF
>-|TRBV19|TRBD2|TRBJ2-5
TGTGCCAGTAGTCCCGCTAGCGGGGGGGCAGAAGAGACCCAGTACTTC
CASSPASGGAEETQYF
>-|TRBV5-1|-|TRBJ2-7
TGCGCCAGCAGCTTGGGACAGACCACCTACGAGCAGTACTTC
CASSLGQTTYEQYF
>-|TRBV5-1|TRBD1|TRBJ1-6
TGCGCCAGCAGCTTGGAAGGACAGGTGAATTCACCCCTCCACTTT
CASSLEGQVNSPLHF
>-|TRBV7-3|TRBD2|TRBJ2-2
TGTGCCAGCAGCTTAAGTCCTAGCGGGGGGGCCTACACCGGGGAGCTGTTTTTT
CASSLSPSGGAYTGELFF
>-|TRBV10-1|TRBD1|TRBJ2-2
TGCGCCAGCAGTATCGGACAGGATTACACCGGGGAGCTGTTTTTT
CASSIGQDYTGELFF
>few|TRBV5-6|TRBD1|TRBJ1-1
TGTGCCAGCAGCTTGTGGCCGGGACAGGGTAACACTGAAGCTTTCTTT
CASSLWPGQGNTEAFF
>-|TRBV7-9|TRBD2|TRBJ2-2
TGTGCCAGCAGCCCCGTCGGGGGGACCACCGGGGAGCTGTTTTTT
CASSPVGGTTGELFF
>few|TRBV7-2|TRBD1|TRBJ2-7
TGTGCCAGCAGCTTAAAGACAGGGGGTGTCTACGAGCAGTACTTC
CASSLKTGGVYEQYF
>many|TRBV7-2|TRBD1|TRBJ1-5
TGTGCCAGCAGCTTAGTTGGCGGACAGGGAACGAACGGCGGTCAGCCCCAGCATTTT
CASSLVGGQGTNGGQPQHF
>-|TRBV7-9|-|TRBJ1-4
TGTGCCAGCAGCTTCGGCGATATGGGGAGGAATAATGAAAAACTGTTTTTT
CASSFGDMGRNNEKLFF
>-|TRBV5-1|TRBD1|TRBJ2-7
TGCGCCAGCAGATCCGGGACAGGGCTATACGAGCAGTACTTC
CASRSGTGLYEQYF
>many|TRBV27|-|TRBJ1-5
TGTGCCAGCAGTTTAAAAGGCCAGCCCCAGCATTTT
CASSLKGQPQHF
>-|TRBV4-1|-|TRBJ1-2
TGCGCCAGCAGCCAAGTTCAGGGGTCCTATGGCTACACCTTC
CASSQVQGSYGYTF
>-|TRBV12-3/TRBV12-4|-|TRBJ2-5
TGTGCCAGCAGTTCTCATGGGGGCTCACAAGAGACCCAGTACTTC
CASSSHGGSQETQYF
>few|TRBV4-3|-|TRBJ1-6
TGCGCCAGCAGCCTTGGCTCCCTGGGTTCACCCCTCCACTTT
CASSLGSLGSPLHF
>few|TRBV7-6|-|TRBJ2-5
TGTGCCAGCAGCCTAGGGGGGACTCGCCAAGAGACCCAGTACTTC
CASSLGGTRQETQYF